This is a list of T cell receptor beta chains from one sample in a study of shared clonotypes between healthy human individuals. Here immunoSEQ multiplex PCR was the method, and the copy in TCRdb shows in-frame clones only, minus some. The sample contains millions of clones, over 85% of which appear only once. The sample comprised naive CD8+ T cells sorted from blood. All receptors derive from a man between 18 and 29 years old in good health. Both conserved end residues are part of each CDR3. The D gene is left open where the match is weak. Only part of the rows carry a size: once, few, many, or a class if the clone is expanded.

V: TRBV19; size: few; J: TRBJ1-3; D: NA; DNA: TGTGCCAGTAGGTCTGGAAACACCATATATTTT; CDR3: CASRSGNTIYF
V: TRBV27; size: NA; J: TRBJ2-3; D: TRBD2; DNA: TGTGCCAGCAGTTTCTTGACTAGCAAGGGCACAGATACGCAGTATTTT; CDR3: CASSFLTSKGTDTQYF
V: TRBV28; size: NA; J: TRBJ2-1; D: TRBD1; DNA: TGTGCCAGCAGGGGGACAGGGGGCTTTCCCTACAATGAGCAGTTCTTC; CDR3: CASRGTGGFPYNEQFF
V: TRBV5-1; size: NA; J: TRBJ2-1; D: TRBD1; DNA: TGCGCCAGCAGCGACTGGACAGGGAGGACGGGAGTCCCCATCGATGAGCAGTTCTTC; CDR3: CASSDWTGRTGVPIDEQFF
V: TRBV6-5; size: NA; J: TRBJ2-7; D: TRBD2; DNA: TGTGCCAGCAGTTCACTAGCGTGGTCCTACGAGCAGTACTTC; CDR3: CASSSLAWSYEQYF
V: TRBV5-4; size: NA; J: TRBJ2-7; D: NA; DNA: TGTGCCAGCAGCTTCGGGGGTGACGAGCAGTACTTC; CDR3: CASSFGGDEQYF
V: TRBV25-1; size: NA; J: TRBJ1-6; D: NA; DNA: TGTGCCAGCAGTCCCGAGGAAGATTCACCCCTCCACTTT; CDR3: CASSPEEDSPLHF
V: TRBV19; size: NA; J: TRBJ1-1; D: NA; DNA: TGTGCCAGTAGTATGGAAGGGCTGAACACTGAAGCTTTCTTT; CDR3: CASSMEGLNTEAFF
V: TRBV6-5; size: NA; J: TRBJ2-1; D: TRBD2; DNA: TGTGCCAGCAGTTACGGACTAGCGGGGTACAATGAGCAGTTCTTC; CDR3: CASSYGLAGYNEQFF
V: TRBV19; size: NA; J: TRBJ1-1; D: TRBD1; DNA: TGTGCCAGTAGTCTAGGGACAGGGTCTGAAGCTTTCTTT; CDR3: CASSLGTGSEAFF
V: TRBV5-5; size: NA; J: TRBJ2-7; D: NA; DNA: TGTGCCAGCAGCTTGAAGTGGAGCAGGGGGACTGACGAGCAGTACTTC; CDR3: CASSLKWSRGTDEQYF
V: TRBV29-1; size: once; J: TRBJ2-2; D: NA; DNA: TGCAGCGTTGAAAGCGGACAGCCCGGGGAGCTGTTTTTT; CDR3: CSVESGQPGELFF
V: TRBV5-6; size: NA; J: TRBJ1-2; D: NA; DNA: TGTGCCAGCAGCTCTGATCTGGACCCGACGGAGTATGGCTACACCTTC; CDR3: CASSSDLDPTEYGYTF
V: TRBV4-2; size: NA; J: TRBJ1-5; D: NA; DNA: TGTGCCAGCAGCCAAGAGATTTATAGCAATCAGCCCCAGCATTTT; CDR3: CASSQEIYSNQPQHF
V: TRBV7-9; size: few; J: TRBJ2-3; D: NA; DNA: TGTGCCAGCAGCTTAGTTCCAGATACGCAGTATTTT; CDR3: CASSLVPDTQYF
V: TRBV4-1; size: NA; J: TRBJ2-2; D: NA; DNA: TGCGCCAGCAGCCAAGTGATAGGCAGGGACACCGGGGAGCTGTTTTTT; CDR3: CASSQVIGRDTGELFF
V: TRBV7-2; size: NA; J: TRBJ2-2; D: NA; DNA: TGTGCCAGCAGCTTAAGAGTCACCGGGGAGCTGTTTTTT; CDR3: CASSLRVTGELFF
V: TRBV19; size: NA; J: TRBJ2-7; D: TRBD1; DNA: TGTGCCAGTAGTATGGGACAGACCTACGAGCAGTACTTC; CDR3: CASSMGQTYEQYF
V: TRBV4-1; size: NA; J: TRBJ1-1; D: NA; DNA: TGCGCCAGCAGCCACCGGGATGACTGGAACACTGAAGCTTTCTTT; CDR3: CASSHRDDWNTEAFF
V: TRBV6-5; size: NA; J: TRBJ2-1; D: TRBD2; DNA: TGTGCCAGCTCCCTAGCGGCCTCCTACAATGAGCAGTTCTTC; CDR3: CASSLAASYNEQFF
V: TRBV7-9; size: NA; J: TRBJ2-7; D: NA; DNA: TGTGCCAGCAGCTTATCTCTTCGGACTTACGAGCAGTACTTC; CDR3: CASSLSLRTYEQYF
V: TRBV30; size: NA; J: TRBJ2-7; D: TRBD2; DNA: TGTGCCTGGAGGGACGGGACTAGCGGGATCTACGAGCAGTACTTC; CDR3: CAWRDGTSGIYEQYF
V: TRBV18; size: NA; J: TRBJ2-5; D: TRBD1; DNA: TGTGCCAGCTCACCGGGGACAGGCATGACCCAGTACTTC; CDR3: CASSPGTGMTQYF
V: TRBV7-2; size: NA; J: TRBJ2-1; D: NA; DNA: TGTGCCAGCAGCTTAGCTTGGCTGGAGAATGAGCAGTTCTTC; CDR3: CASSLAWLENEQFF
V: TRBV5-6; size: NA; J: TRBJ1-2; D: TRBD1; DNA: TGTGCCAGCAGCTCCTTCTTGCCACAGGGGGTTAACACCTTC; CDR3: CASSSFLPQGVNTF
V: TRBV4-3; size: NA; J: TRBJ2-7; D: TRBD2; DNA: TGCGCCAGCAGCCTAGCGGGAGATACCTACGAGCAGTACTTC; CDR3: CASSLAGDTYEQYF
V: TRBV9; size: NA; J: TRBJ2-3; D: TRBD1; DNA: TGTGCCAGCAGCCCCTGGACAGGGGAAGGTGTGGATACGCAGTATTTT; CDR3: CASSPWTGEGVDTQYF
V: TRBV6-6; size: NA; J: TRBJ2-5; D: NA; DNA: TGTGCCAGCAGTTACTTCTTGGCAGGGAATTTGGAGACCCAGTACTTC; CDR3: CASSYFLAGNLETQYF
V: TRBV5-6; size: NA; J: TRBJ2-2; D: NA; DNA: TGTGCCAGCAGCTTGGTACCGGGGGCTGGCTTGAACACCGGGGAGCTGTTTTTT; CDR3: CASSLVPGAGLNTGELFF
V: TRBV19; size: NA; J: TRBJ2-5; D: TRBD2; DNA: TGTGCCAGTAGTGCGGGGACTAGCGGGAGTGAGACCCAGTACTTC; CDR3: CASSAGTSGSETQYF
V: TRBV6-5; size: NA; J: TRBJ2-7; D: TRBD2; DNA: TGTGCCAGCAGTCCAACAGCCACTAGCGACACCGAGCAGTACTTC; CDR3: CASSPTATSDTEQYF